This record covers a single T cell receptor beta chain. The data were taken from a study of blood T cell repertoires in COVID-19. On the study more broadly: Sample material is recorded as cDNA or gDNA derived from T cells, B-cell-depleted T cells, or PBMCs.

Individuals drawn from around 25 US areas were roughly 18 to 95 years old. A COVID-19 case had been met by exposed participants during the 2 weeks before study entry. This CDR3 is 16 amino acids long. Trimming pared 1 base from V and 1 base from J, leaving 13 bases between. The germline V gene encodes CDR1 SGHDN and CDR2 FVKESK. TCRdb keeps only in-frame clones here, not all; method: immunoSEQ multiplex PCR. The sample lists more than 350,000 clones, approximately 91% seen once, with approximately 1.5% in the top ten. The origin of this receptor is a woman under 30 who had been exposed to COVID-19. The chain is built from TRBV14 and TRBJ1-1; the D gene is possibly TRBD1 (5 bases). What was sequenced was PBMCs or T cells enriched from blood (not recorded which). The CDR3 nucleotides are TGTGCCAGCAGCCAAGGGAGGGCAGGGACGAACACTGAAGCTTTCTTT. It is translated as CASSQGRAGTNTEAFF.